This T cell receptor (beta chain) was captured in a study of vaccination and CD4 T cells after COVID-19. Whole-study context: There were six male and four female convalescents, and two of them were Hispanic.

Turning to this clonotype: What it binds is unknown.

With the Oncomine TCR Beta short-read assay, DNA from cultured CD4+ T cells was sequenced. TCRdb reprocessed the PCR reads with MiXCR, giving one entry per CDR3 protein. The repertoire has around 23,000 distinct CDR3 sequences, roughly 33% of them found once; the top ten carry 11%. Time point in this sample: late sampling 161 to 241 days after vaccination in three convalescent patients. Treatment noted: roughly nine-day PBMC culture with coronavirus spike peptide pools or control peptides (ViraFEST assay). Germline V gene lookup returns CDR1 MNHNS and CDR2 SASEGT. The CDR3 runs to 16 residues. With 1 base removed from V and 0 bases from J, the gap between germline ends came to 7 bases.

The clonotype was recovered from a human donor who had recovered from COVID-19. This sample comprised CD4+ T cells from blood, cultured in vitro, obtained about 7 months after SARS-CoV-2 vaccination. The chain joins TRBV6-1 to TRBJ1-6; no clear D. The CDR3: CASSEGPSSYNSPLHF. The CDR3 coding sequence is TGTGCCAGCAGTGAAGGGCCGAGCTCCTATAATTCACCCCTCCACTTT.